Shown below are 4 T cell receptor beta chains from a single sample sequenced in a study of cytomegalovirus exposure and HLA in healthy donors. PCR was performed using 60 Vbeta and 13 Jbeta primers. Using immunoSEQ multiplex PCR, the repertoire was profiled, and TCRdb retains in-frame clones only, with some absent. Here the sample spans 130,000 or so clones, around four fifths being singletons. The sample was PBMCs. Every receptor here comes from a woman between 35 and 50 years old in good health and CMV-seronegative.

The chain links TRBV5-1 to TRBJ2-3; D is unresolved. The CDR3 sequence is 13 residues long. V was trimmed by 4 bases and J by 2 bases, leaving 8 bases between them. CDR1 is SGHRS, CDR2 YFSETQ, per germline. The CDR3 nucleotides read TGCGCCAGCAGCCAACTGCTCACAGATACGCAGTATTTT. Translated: CASSQLLTDTQYF.

The chain uses TRBV12-5 and TRBJ2-7; TRBD1 agrees at 8 bases. Germline loops: CDR1 LGHNT, CDR2 FRNRAP. The CDR3 is 13 residues long. The V segment lost 6 bases and the J segment 5 bases; nucleotides outside the gene matches: 6. The CDR3 bases are TGTGCTAGTGGACTTCAGGGGGCCCACGAGCAGTACTTC. It specifies CASGLQGAHEQYF.

This chain links TRBV11-1 with TRBJ2-7, with TRBD1 identical over 9 bases. There are 15 residues in the CDR3. Germline values: CDR1 SGHAT, CDR2 FQDESV (reference sequence). Unmatched junction bases numbered 9, after V lost 6 bases and J lost 3 bases. The DNA for the CDR3 is TGTGCCAGCAGTCCCACAGGGGGCGAGCGCTACGAGCAGTACTTC. Translating gives CASSPTGGERYEQYF.

On this clone itself: The same CDR3 also results from other DNA sequences found in this sample. CDR3 sequence reads: CASSPSGSLSYEQYF. The DNA of the CDR3 is TGTGCCAGCAGTCCTAGCGGGAGTCTCTCCTACGAGCAGTACTTC. The chain joins TRBV27 to TRBJ2-7, with TRBD2 matching over 10 bases. CDR1 is MNHEY, CDR2 SMNVEV, per germline (reference sequence). Trimming took 5 bases from V and 0 from J; bases not matched to a gene: 4. There are 15 residues in the CDR3.